This TCR beta chain derives from a study of regulatory T cells in long-lasting Graves disease. Findings and limits, study-wide: Newly diagnosed disease favored TRBV20-1 and TRBJ2-1 over persistent disease. Persistent patients shared 2,741 public clonotypes among themselves. Newly diagnosed patients shared fewer, at roughly 900.

Trimming took 4 bases from V and 10 from J, leaving 16 bases between them. CDR1 is GTSNPN, CDR2 SVGIG, per germline (reference sequence). This CDR3 region has 12 residues. Described time point: persistent/refractory GD, antithyroid drugs over 5 years with positive TRAb. Construction of the TCR library relied on RNA isolated from PBMCs. The patients were enrolled through endocrinology in Xi'an, China. In this sample, this clonotype turned up a few times. Antigen: not known. CDR3-region Arm-PCR and iRepertoire HTBI primers produced the TCR beta libraries. TCRdb recomputed calls from the multiplex PCR reads with MiXCR, one row per CDR3 protein. The sample shows under 500,000 distinct CDR3 sequences, less than 25% of them seen only once.

The origin of this receptor is a female donor with Graves disease. This specimen was peripheral blood mononuclear cells (PBMCs), taken when the disease was refractory, from a patient treated with antithyroid drugs. This chain links TRBV30 with TRBJ1-1; D uncertain. The CDR3 spells CAWNNNSFGAFF. The CDR3 DNA reads as TGTGCCTGGAATAATAACTCTTTCGGAGCTTTCTTT.